The sequence of this T cell receptor (beta chain) was determined in a study of cytomegalovirus exposure and HLA in healthy donors. PCR used 60 Vbeta primers and 13 Jbeta primers. Profiled with immunoSEQ multiplex PCR; TCRdb holds only in-frame clones, not every one. The table lists a few hundred thousand clones, more than 60% of them singletons. This clonotype originated in a woman between 25 and 40 years old in good health and CMV-seronegative. Sequenced material: PBMCs.

Written as DNA, the CDR3 is TGTGCCAGCAGTCCCGGGGGGGGGCCCGGGGATGGCTACACCTTC. Amino acid sequence: CASSPGGGPGDGYTF. The chain combines TRBV6-4 with TRBJ1-2, with D perhaps matching TRBD1 (6 bases). This CDR3 comprises 15 residues. The germline CDR1 and CDR2 sequences are MRHNA and SNTAGT. V was shortened by 5 bases and J by 6 bases, with 19 bases between the two germline ends.